The 3 T cell receptor beta chains in this list originate from one sample, sequenced in a study of T cells in Graves' hyperthyroidism and ophthalmopathy. Regions amplified from RNA transcripts were the TCR beta CDR3 regions. First-round RT-PCR with HTBI primers amplified the TCR CDR3 region. TCRdb passed the multiplex PCR reads through MiXCR, listing each CDR3 protein once. The sample shows hundreds of thousands of distinct CDR3 sequences, around 16% of them seen only once. The sequenced sample was blood. These receptors were collected from a woman in her 40s with Graves' ophthalmopathy.

This clonotype was detected ten times or more. The chain has TRBV7-9 and TRBJ2-7; no firm D call. The V gene's germline CDR1 is SEHNR and CDR2 FQNEAQ (reference sequence). The CDR3 covers 14 residues. V gave up 6 bases and J gave up 7 bases, with 19 bases separating them. The CDR3 nucleotides are TGTGCCAGCAGACCATCGGACGTTCTCGGAGAGCAGTACTTC. Amino acids: CASRPSDVLGEQYF.

This clonotype occurred many times. CDR3 bases: TGCAGTGCTAGACTCCCCGTCGAGCAGTACTTC. It specifies CSARLPVEQYF. The J gene is TRBJ2-7, the V gene TRBV20-1, with D uncertain. The CDR3 runs to 11 residues. The V end was cut by 2 bases, the J end by 6 bases, with 8 bases between. CDR1 is DFQATT and CDR2 is SNEGSKA in the germline V gene (reference sequence).

This chain connects TRBV6-1 to TRBJ1-2, with TRBD1 as a possible D gene (6 bases). V lost 2 bases, J lost 4 bases, and 11 bases lay in between. This CDR3 has 14 residues. Germline V gives CDR1 MNHNS, CDR2 SASEGT. Here the CDR3 reads CASSESIGGYGYTF. CDR3 DNA: TGTGCCAGCAGTGAAAGTATAGGGGGCTATGGCTACACCTTC.